These T cell receptor beta chains were read from a single sample in a study of OX40 agonist ivuxolimab in advanced cancers. TCRdb's copy holds only in-frame clones and misses some; the assay was immunoSEQ multiplex PCR. The table lists roughly 26,000 clones, about 90% of them singletons. Specimen: CD4+ or CD8+ T cells sorted from blood, collected in a trial of the OX40 agonist ivuxolimab. The source of these receptors is an adult with an advanced solid tumor such as melanoma, head and neck, liver or kidney cancer. CDR3s include the opening cysteine and the closing phenylalanine or tryptophan. A D gene is named only where the DNA matches it firmly. Clone sizes are given selectively: once, few, many, or a class where the clone is expanded.

abundance,d_gene,j_gene,v_gene,CDR3nt,CDR3aa
.,.,TRBJ2-1,TRBV6-5,TGTGCCAGCAGTAGATCCCCACAGGGCAATGAGCAGTTCTTC,CASSRSPQGNEQFF
.,TRBD1,TRBJ1-1,TRBV27,TGTGCCAGCAGTTTACGGACAGGGAGTACTGAAGCTTTCTTT,CASSLRTGSTEAFF
.,TRBD1,TRBJ1-5,TRBV4-1,TGCGCCAGCAGCCAAATTGACAGGGGGCCTCAGCCCCAGCATTTT,CASSQIDRGPQPQHF
.,.,TRBJ1-1,TRBV10-3,TGTGCCATCAGTGAGCGGGGGAACACTGAAGCTTTCTTT,CAISERGNTEAFF
.,.,TRBJ2-6,TRBV9,TGTGCCAGCAGCGCCTTCTCTGGGGCCAACGTCCTGACTTTC,CASSAFSGANVLTF
once,TRBD1,TRBJ2-5,TRBV9,TGTGCCAGCAGCGTATACAGGGGTGGGCGGGAGACCCAGTACTTC,CASSVYRGGRETQYF
.,TRBD2,TRBJ2-2,TRBV5-1,TGCGCCAGCAGCTTGACCGGGACTAGAATTTCCCGAGCCGGGGAGCTGTTTTTT,CASSLTGTRISRAGELFF
.,.,TRBJ2-7,TRBV7-2,TGTGCCAGCAGCTTAAACTCCCTTGCAGCATCCTACGAGCAGTACTTC,CASSLNSLAASYEQYF
.,.,TRBJ2-1,TRBV6-1,TGTGCCAGCAGGGGGGCCGGATACAATGAGCAGTTCTTC,CASRGAGYNEQFF
.,TRBD1,TRBJ1-4,TRBV5-6,TGTGCCAGCAGCTTGTGGGGACAGCCTAATGAAAAACTGTTTTTT,CASSLWGQPNEKLFF
.,.,TRBJ2-7,TRBV9,TGTGCCAGCAGCGCCCGGGACAAAGCATACGAGCAGTACTTC,CASSARDKAYEQYF
once,.,TRBJ1-2,TRBV29-1,TGCAGCGTCCCGGGGTTTAGTGGCTACACCTTC,CSVPGFSGYTF
.,TRBD2,TRBJ2-1,TRBV7-6,TGTGCCAGCAGAGGGGGACTAGCTGACAATGAGCAGTTCTTC,CASRGGLADNEQFF
.,.,TRBJ2-1,TRBV27,TGTGCCAGCAGGGATACGGGACTTAACAATGAGCAGTTCTTC,CASRDTGLNNEQFF
.,TRBD1,TRBJ2-7,TRBV6-5,TGTGCCATCACCCCGGGGGACAGGGGCCACGAGCAGTACTTC,CAITPGDRGHEQYF
.,TRBD1,TRBJ1-2,TRBV6-1,TGTGCCAGCAGTCTAGGACAGGGCGGCTATGGCTACACCTTC,CASSLGQGGYGYTF
.,.,TRBJ2-1,TRBV27,TGTGCCAGCAAAGCGGGTCCCTCCTACAATGAGCAGTTCTTC,CASKAGPSYNEQFF
.,.,TRBJ1-2,TRBV7-4,TGTGCCAGCAGCTTAGTTGGGCCTACCTATGGCTACACCTTC,CASSLVGPTYGYTF
.,.,TRBJ1-2,TRBV11-2,TGTGCCAGCAGCGTAGGCAGCGGGAACATCTATGGCTACACCTTC,CASSVGSGNIYGYTF
.,.,TRBJ2-7,TRBV10-2,TGCGCCAGCACTGGGACGTACTACTACGAGCAGTACTTC,CASTGTYYYEQYF
.,.,TRBJ1-3,TRBV4-1,TGCGCCAGCAGCCTTTACATTACAGCCACCTCTGGAAACACCATATATTTT,CASSLYITATSGNTIYF
.,.,TRBJ2-3,TRBV6-6,TGTGCCAGCAAACTAGCTCTGGGCACAGATACGCAGTATTTT,CASKLALGTDTQYF
few,TRBD1,TRBJ2-1,TRBV11-2,TGTGCCAGCAGCTTAGGGACAGGGTACAATGAGCAGTTCTTC,CASSLGTGYNEQFF
.,.,TRBJ2-7,TRBV19,TGTGCCAGTAGTATAGCGAACCACCACTACGGCGAGCAGTACTTC,CASSIANHHYGEQYF
.,.,TRBJ2-5,TRBV7-2,TGTGCCAGCAGCTTAGTTCGGGGACAGACCCAGTACTTC,CASSLVRGQTQYF
.,.,TRBJ1-6,TRBV11-2,TGTGCCAGCAGCTTAGATCTGGGAGGGATCACCTATAATTCACCCCTCCACTTT,CASSLDLGGITYNSPLHF
.,TRBD1,TRBJ1-2,TRBV7-9,TGTGCCAGCAGCTTGGGACAGGGGGCCTTAGGCTACACCTTC,CASSLGQGALGYTF
.,.,TRBJ1-1,TRBV7-9,TGTGCCAGCAGCTTGGAGTCAGGGGCCCTTAACACTGAAGCTTTCTTT,CASSLESGALNTEAFF
.,.,TRBJ2-1,TRBV7-9,TGTGCCAGCAGCTTAGAGGGCAATGAGCAGTTCTTC,CASSLEGNEQFF
.,TRBD2,TRBJ2-3,TRBV7-3,TGTGCCAGCAGTTCCCGGGAGGAAAGCACAGATACGCAGTATTTT,CASSSREESTDTQYF
.,.,TRBJ1-1,TRBV6-4,TGTGCCAGCAGAGGCGCCGGCCCCGAGGAAGCTTTCTTT,CASRGAGPEEAFF
.,.,TRBJ2-1,TRBV7-9,TGTGCCAGCAGCGAACTCCCTCTACAGAGCTCCTACAATGAGCAGTTCTTC,CASSELPLQSSYNEQFF
.,.,TRBJ2-1,TRBV6-6,TGTGCCAGCAGTCTAGCAGTCGATGAGCAGTTCTTC,CASSLAVDEQFF
.,.,TRBJ2-5,TRBV21-1,TGTGCCAGCAGCAAAGATGAGGGTCCGGAGACCCAGTACTTC,CASSKDEGPETQYF
.,.,TRBJ2-7,TRBV7-3,TGTGCCAGCAGCTTAAATTATTCGGAACGGGATTCTCCGAGCTCCTACGAGCAGTACTTC,CASSLNYSERDSPSSYEQYF
once,.,TRBJ2-2,TRBV7-2,TGTGCCAGCAGCTTAGTGTCGGCCGGCGGGGAGCTGTTTTTT,CASSLVSAGGELFF
.,.,TRBJ1-4,TRBV19,TGTGCCAGTAGCCCAATCGGACAGAGGGGGGAAAAACTGTTTTTT,CASSPIGQRGEKLFF
.,TRBD1,TRBJ2-7,TRBV5-8,TGTGCCAGCACCTGGGACAGCCCCTACGAGCAGTACTTC,CASTWDSPYEQYF
.,TRBD2,TRBJ2-7,TRBV5-6,TGTGCCAGCAGCCCGGGACTAGCGGGGTATGACGAGCAGTACTTC,CASSPGLAGYDEQYF
.,.,TRBJ1-3,TRBV11-2,TGTGCCAGCAGCTATGTGGGGGGGTCCCCTATCTCTGGAAACACCATATATTTT,CASSYVGGSPISGNTIYF
few,.,TRBJ1-3,TRBV7-6,TGTGCCAGCAGCCTAGGAGACTCTGGAAACACCATATATTTT,CASSLGDSGNTIYF
.,.,TRBJ2-7,TRBV11-1,TGTGCCAGCAGCCCACGTACCTACTACGAGCAGTACTTC,CASSPRTYYEQYF
.,.,TRBJ2-3,TRBV6-4,TGTGCCAGCAGTGATAGGGGAAGCACAGATACGCAGTATTTT,CASSDRGSTDTQYF
.,TRBD1,TRBJ2-7,TRBV27,TGTGCCAGCAGTACACTTCGGGACAGCTTCTACGAGCAGTACTTC,CASSTLRDSFYEQYF
.,.,TRBJ2-7,TRBV27,TGTGCCAGCAGTTATTCGACTGGGGAGACATACGAGCAGTACTTC,CASSYSTGETYEQYF
.,.,TRBJ2-3,TRBV4-1,TGCGCCAGCAGCCAAGGTGGATCGGGTGCGTGGGGGACAGATACGCAGTATTTT,CASSQGGSGAWGTDTQYF
.,.,TRBJ2-7,TRBV4-2,TGTGCCAGCAGCCAAGGCCTCGAGCAGTACTTC,CASSQGLEQYF
.,TRBD2,TRBJ2-1,TRBV9,TGTGCCAGCAGCGTACCCTCGGGGCTTAGCGGGGGTTACAATGAGCAGTTCTTC,CASSVPSGLSGGYNEQFF
.,.,TRBJ1-4,TRBV7-6,TGTGCCAGCAGCCAAGTCCCGGGGGGAACTAATGAAAAACTGTTTTTT,CASSQVPGGTNEKLFF
.,.,TRBJ1-1,TRBV6-6,TGTGCCAGCAGTTACTCGGGGGACGAAGCTTTCTTT,CASSYSGDEAFF
once,.,TRBJ1-3,TRBV29-1,TGCAGCGCCCCTGGGGACCGGGACTCTGGAAACACCATATATTTT,CSAPGDRDSGNTIYF
.,.,TRBJ1-1,TRBV7-8,TGTGCCAGCAGCTTAGTGGAAACGGTGAACACTGAAGCTTTCTTT,CASSLVETVNTEAFF
.,.,TRBJ1-1,TRBV6-5,TGTGCCAGCAACTATAACGGCCCGAACACTGAAGCTTTCTTT,CASNYNGPNTEAFF
.,.,TRBJ1-2,TRBV28,TGTGCCTGCCTCCCCCCGGGCCTCTATGGCTACACCTTC,CACLPPGLYGYTF
.,.,TRBJ1-2,TRBV9,TGTGCCAGCAGCGTAGGGGTAGGGCTTTCCAACTATGGCTACACCTTC,CASSVGVGLSNYGYTF